This entry lists 29 T cell receptor beta chains sequenced from one sample in a study of CD8 T cell repertoires and HIV-1 epitope variants. Sequencing was performed with immunoSEQ multiplex PCR; in TCRdb, only in-frame clones are kept and a portion is missing. Here the sample spans nearly 5,500 clones, 66% being singletons. The antigens of these receptors remain unknown. Input material: cultured CD8+ T cells derived from PBMCs. Every receptor here comes from a male donor with HIV.

In this sample, this clone turned up once. This chain links TRBV5-1 with TRBJ1-1, with D maybe TRBD1 (5 bases). The CDR3 extends over 16 amino acids. Germline values: CDR1 SGHRS, CDR2 YFSETQ. V was cut by 4 bases and J by 1 base, with 17 bases left in between. As DNA, the CDR3 is TGCGCCAGCAGCCAAGATGTTGGGCAGGGGAACACTGAAGCTTTCTTT. Translating it yields CASSQDVGQGNTEAFF. Based on the CDR3 plus reference TRBV5-1 and TRBJ1-1, the full variable domain is KAGVTQTPRYLIKTRGQQVTLSCSPISGHRSVSWYQQTPGQGLQFLFEYFSETQRNKGNFPGRFSGRQFSNSRSEMNVSTLELGDSALYLCASSQDVGQGNTEAFFGQGTRLTVV.

This CDR3 is CASSLSGVATEAFF. CDR3 nucleotide sequence: TGTGCCAGCAGTTTATCCGGTGTCGCCACTGAAGCTTTCTTT. The chain joins TRBV27 to TRBJ1-1; D ambiguous. Trimming removed 0 bases from V and 4 bases from J, with 9 bases in between. CDR1 is MNHEY, CDR2 SMNVEV, per germline (reference sequence). The CDR3 is 14 amino acids.

The chain uses TRBV7-9 and TRBJ1-4; D is unclear. Trimming left V 5 bases short and J 6 bases short, with 13 bases between. This CDR3 contains 14 residues. Germline V gives CDR1 SEHNR, CDR2 FQNEAQ (reference sequence). This CDR3 reads CASSPPTGDEKLFF. In DNA, the CDR3 is TGTGCCAGCAGCCCCCCGACCGGTGATGAAAAACTGTTTTTT.

This rearrangement joins TRBV5-4 to TRBJ2-1, with a weak D call TRBD2 (6 bases). This CDR3 is built from 17 residues. Germline CDR1 SGHNT, CDR2 YYREEE (reference sequence). The V end lost 0 bases, the J end lost 0 bases, and 13 bases lay between the germline ends. The CDR3, as DNA: TGTGCCAGCAGCTTGGAAGCGGGCACGAGCTCCTACAATGAGCAGTTCTTC. Protein sequence: CASSLEAGTSSYNEQFF.

The rearrangement joins TRBV7-6 to TRBJ2-2; tentatively, D is TRBD2 (5 bases). The CDR3 has 16 residues. In germline, CDR1 is SGHVS, CDR2 FNYEAQ. V was shortened by 2 bases and J by 2 bases, with 12 bases between the two germline ends. The CDR3: CASSLRPGVNTGELFF. The CDR3, as DNA: TGTGCCAGCAGCTTAAGACCCGGGGTCAACACCGGGGAGCTGTTTTTT.

The V and J genes are TRBV5-5 and TRBJ2-1; 10 bases are shared with TRBD2. The V gene's germline CDR1 is SGHKS and CDR2 YYEKEE (reference sequence). There are 16 residues in the CDR3. J lost 2 bases, V lost 4 bases, and 6 bases had no gene match. As DNA, the CDR3 is TGTGCCAGCAGCGTAGCGGGAGGCCCCCCCTACAATGAGCAGTTCTTC. Translating it yields CASSVAGGPPYNEQFF.

The V gene is TRBV2, the J gene TRBJ2-7, with TRBD1 identical over 11 bases. V was pared by 9 bases and J by 5 bases, with 6 bases of the junction left unmatched. This CDR3 comprises 13 residues. Germline CDR1 SNHLY, CDR2 FYNNEI. The CDR3 DNA sequence: TGTGCCAGTCTCCGGGACAGGGGGGACGAGCAGTACTTC. It codes for CASLRDRGDEQYF.

This clone has a single count. The chain links TRBV9 to TRBJ2-1; 10 bases are shared with TRBD2. The CDR3 loop spans 17 amino acids. Germline V gene lookup returns CDR1 SGDLS and CDR2 YYNGEE. Trimming at V came to 4 bases and at J to 8 bases, leaving 15 bases not matched to a gene. CDR3 in DNA: TGTGCCAGCAGCATGAGTAGGGCGAGCGGGGGGGCCGATGAGCAGTTCTTC. It is translated as CASSMSRASGGADEQFF.

Note on this clone: The junction does not match germline at one end; this may be a read error. This rearrangement joins TRBV11-2 to TRBJ1-1; maybe TRBD1 (5 bases). CDR3 length: 16 amino acids. Germline loops: CDR1 SGHAT, CDR2 FQNNGV. As DNA, the CDR3 is TGCGCCAGCAGCCAAGATGTTGGGCAGGGGAACACTGAAGCTTTCTTT. Translated, it gives CASSQDVGQGNTEAFF.

The chain joins TRBV5-1 to TRBJ2-3; no reliable D call. This CDR3 contains 13 residues. Germline lookup yields CDR1 SGHRS and CDR2 YFSETQ. V was cut by 3 bases and J by 1 base, with 6 bases left in between. The CDR3 DNA follows: TGCGCCAGCAGCTCGGGCGGCACAGATACGCAGTATTTT. This translates into CASSSGGTDTQYF. The full variable domain, in which reference TRBV5-1 and TRBJ2-3 provide the parts outside the CDR3, is KAGVTQTPRYLIKTRGQQVTLSCSPISGHRSVSWYQQTPGQGLQFLFEYFSETQRNKGNFPGRFSGRQFSNSRSEMNVSTLELGDSALYLCASSSGGTDTQYFGPGTRLTVL.

The CDR3: CASSIDLRGNTGELFF. CDR3 DNA: TGTGCCAGTAGTATAGATCTTCGTGGGAACACCGGGGAGCTGTTTTTT. V is TRBV19 and J is TRBJ2-2; the D is unclear. Trimming cost V 0 bases and J 1 base, with 9 bases left between them. Germline lookup yields CDR1 LNHDA and CDR2 SQIVND (reference sequence). The CDR3 runs 16 residues.

In its sample, this clone was seen a few times. The chain recombines TRBV29-1 with TRBJ1-4, with unresolved D. Germline V gene lookup returns CDR1 SQVTM and CDR2 ANQGSEA. This CDR3 is 14 amino acids long. V was pared by 4 bases and J by 0 bases, with 9 bases between. CDR3 nucleotide sequence: TGCAGCGTTGGTGTGAGTGCAACTAATGAAAAACTGTTTTTT. Its translation is CSVGVSATNEKLFF.

This clone was seen a few times. This chain links TRBV28 with TRBJ1-3, with D unclear. The V gene's germline CDR1 is MDHEN and CDR2 SYDVKM. Trimming took off 6 bases at V and 2 bases at J, with 11 bases between the two ends. There are 14 residues in the CDR3. The CDR3, as DNA: TGTGCCAGCAGCCAGACCCTCACTGGAAACACCATATATTTT. Translation: CASSQTLTGNTIYF.

The rearrangement joins TRBV13 to TRBJ2-1, with D possibly TRBD1 on 6 matching bases. Trimming took 4 bases from V and 5 from J, leaving 9 bases between them. Germline lookup yields CDR1 PRHDT and CDR2 FYEKMQ (reference sequence). This CDR3 contains 13 residues. CDR3 DNA sequence: TGTGCCAGCAGCTCTACAGGGAACAATGAGCAGTTCTTC. Its translation is CASSSTGNNEQFF. The whole variable domain, remainder taken from reference TRBV13 and TRBJ2-1, is AAGVIQSPRHLIKEKRETATLKCYPIPRHDTVYWYQQGPGQDPQFLISFYEKMQSDKGSIPDRFSAQQFSDYHSELNMSSLELGDSALYFCASSSTGNNEQFFGPGTRLTVL.

The chain recombines TRBV6-5 with TRBJ2-5; D is unclear. CDR1 is MNHEY and CDR2 is SVGAGI in the germline V gene. The CDR3 sequence is 14 residues long. V lost 0 bases and J lost 2, with 7 bases in between. This CDR3 is CASSYSLGQETQYF. CDR3 coding DNA: TGTGCCAGCAGTTACTCCCTCGGACAAGAGACCCAGTACTTC.

This clone was counted a few times. The chain recombines TRBV7-2 with TRBJ2-7; no firm D call. The CDR3 runs 12 residues. The germline V gene encodes CDR1 SGHTA and CDR2 FQGNSA. V gave up 1 base and J gave up 5 bases, with 6 bases separating them. CDR3 protein: CASSLVGDEQYF. CDR3 coding DNA: TGTGCCAGCAGCTTAGTCGGTGACGAGCAGTACTTC.

This clone was found once. V is TRBV7-9 and J is TRBJ1-4, with D unresolved. The CDR3 contains 14 residues. The V gene lost 1 base and the J gene lost 4 bases, with 7 bases spanning the gap. The germline V gene has CDR1 SEHNR and CDR2 FQNEAQ (reference sequence). The CDR3 DNA follows: TGTGCCAGCAGCTTAGGAGGAATTAATGAAAAACTGTTTTTT. This translates into CASSLGGINEKLFF.

The chain employs TRBV5-6 and TRBJ1-1; D gene uncertain. V was pared by 4 bases and J by 0 bases, with 10 bases between. The CDR3 length is 14 residues. Looked up from germline, CDR1 is SGHDT and CDR2 is YYEEEE. The CDR3 region is CASSLGIMNTEAFF. CDR3 bases: TGTGCCAGCAGCCTAGGGATAATGAACACTGAAGCTTTCTTT.

The V and J genes are TRBV6-1 and TRBJ1-1, with D tentatively TRBD1 (5 bases). Trimming cost V 1 base and J 1 base, with 16 bases left between them. The germline CDR1 and CDR2 sequences are MNHNS and SASEGT. This CDR3 comprises 17 residues. The CDR3 region is CASSEGSYGRGNTEAFF. The CDR3 coding sequence is TGTGCCAGCAGTGAAGGTTCTTACGGAAGGGGGAACACTGAAGCTTTCTTT.

The V and J genes are TRBV5-1 and TRBJ2-3; tentative D call: TRBD2 (6 bases). The ends were cut back, 4 bases at V and 6 bases at J, with 9 bases in the middle. The CDR3 consists of 12 residues. Per the germline V gene, CDR1 is SGHRS and CDR2 is YFSETQ. The CDR3 spells CASSGDSDTQYF. Here the CDR3 DNA reads TGCGCCAGCAGCGGGGACTCGGATACGCAGTATTTT. The full variable domain, with the rest looked up from reference TRBV5-1 and TRBJ2-3, is KAGVTQTPRYLIKTRGQQVTLSCSPISGHRSVSWYQQTPGQGLQFLFEYFSETQRNKGNFPGRFSGRQFSNSRSEMNVSTLELGDSALYLCASSGDSDTQYFGPGTRLTVL.

The chain carries TRBV5-6 and TRBJ2-3; TRBD2 matches 8 bases. The V and J ends lost 7 bases and 3 bases, in that order; junction bases with no gene match: 19. The CDR3 has 18 amino acids. The V gene's germline CDR1 is SGHDT and CDR2 YYEEEE. CDR3 region: CASGWEGLTREGTDTQYF. The CDR3 DNA follows: TGTGCCAGCGGCTGGGAAGGTCTGACACGGGAGGGGACAGATACGCAGTATTTT.

The chain is built from TRBV4-2 and TRBJ1-5, with D maybe TRBD1 (5 bases). Trimming took off 0 bases at V and 3 bases at J, with 12 bases between the two ends. This CDR3 has 16 residues. The germline V gene has CDR1 LGHNA and CDR2 YNFKEQ. The CDR3 DNA reads as TGTGCCAGCAGCCAAGAATCCACAGGATACAATCAGCCCCAGCATTTT. It codes for CASSQESTGYNQPQHF.

This clone was counted a few times. The rearrangement uses TRBV7-6 and TRBJ2-5; TRBD2 aligns across 13 bases. The CDR3 has 18 amino acids. Looked up from germline, CDR1 is SGHVS and CDR2 is FNYEAQ. V lost 4 bases to trimming and J lost 4 bases; unmatched junction nucleotides: 12. The CDR3, as DNA: TGTGCCAGCAGCTACTTACCGGGGGGACTAGCGGGGTCAGAGACCCAGTACTTC. It yields the protein CASSYLPGGLAGSETQYF.

This clone has just one count. This sequence joins TRBV2 and TRBJ2-3, with D perhaps TRBD1 (6 bases). Germline V gives CDR1 SNHLY, CDR2 FYNNEI. Trimming took 8 bases from V and 8 from J, leaving 20 bases between them. The CDR3 length is 14 residues. DNA for the CDR3: TGTGCCAGCTATAGTGGGCAGGGGCGAACTACGCAGTATTTT. Its protein product is CASYSGQGRTTQYF.

V and J are TRBV19 and TRBJ1-1, with TRBD1 matching 7 bases. V dropped 3 bases and J dropped 5; count of bases not matched to a gene: 3. This CDR3 contains 13 residues. Germline V gene sequence: CDR1 LNHDA, CDR2 SQIVND (reference sequence). For the CDR3, the DNA is TGTGCCAGTAGTATTCAGGGGGGAACTGAAGCTTTCTTT. This codes for CASSIQGGTEAFF.

This clone was seen only a few times. The rearrangement joins TRBV7-2 to TRBJ1-5, with D maybe TRBD1 (6 bases). Between the trimmed V and J ends, which lost 5 bases and 4 bases, there was a span of 12 bases. The germline gives CDR1 SGHTA, CDR2 FQGNSA. This CDR3 has 14 residues. CDR3: CASSPTGNNQPQHF. DNA for the CDR3: TGTGCCAGCAGCCCGACAGGTAATAATCAGCCCCAGCATTTT.

The chain uses TRBV2 and TRBJ1-1; 7 nucleotides line up with TRBD1. V gave up 10 bases and J gave up 0 bases; unmatched junction bases: 20. There are 18 residues in the CDR3. Germline V gene sequence: CDR1 SNHLY, CDR2 FYNNEI. The CDR3 region has the DNA TGTGCCATCTCCTCCGGGCGACAGGGTTCCTTGGTGAACACTGAAGCTTTCTTT. Protein sequence: CAISSGRQGSLVNTEAFF.

The chain links TRBV19 to TRBJ2-1; TRBD1 matches at 11 bases. Germline lookup yields CDR1 LNHDA and CDR2 SQIVND (reference sequence). The length of the CDR3 is 14 residues. The V segment lost 3 bases and the J segment 9 bases; nucleotides outside the gene matches: 4. The CDR3 nucleotides are TGTGCCAGTAGTATCGGACAGGGGGCGGGTGAGCAGTTCTTC. It is translated as CASSIGQGAGEQFF.

The genes are TRBV6-6 and TRBJ2-5, with unresolved D. The end of the DNA fits TRBJ2-7 better, so the J call may be wrong. Germline V gene data show CDR1 as MNHNY and CDR2 as SVGAGI (reference sequence). This CDR3 region has 15 residues. CDR3: CASSYTTGPFYEQYF. The DNA for the CDR3 is TGTGCCAGCAGTTACACCACGGGCCCGTTTTACGAGCAGTACTTC.